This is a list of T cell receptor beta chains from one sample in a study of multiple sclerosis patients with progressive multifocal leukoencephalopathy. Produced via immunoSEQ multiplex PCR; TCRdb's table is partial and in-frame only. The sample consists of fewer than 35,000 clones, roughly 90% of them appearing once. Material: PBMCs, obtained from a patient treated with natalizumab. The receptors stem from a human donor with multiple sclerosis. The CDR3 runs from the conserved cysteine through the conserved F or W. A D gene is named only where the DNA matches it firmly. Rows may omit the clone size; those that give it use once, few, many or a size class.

cdr3_aa: CASSALLGGASYEQYF
cdr3_nt: TGTGCCAGCAGCGCACTACTCGGCGGGGCCAGCTACGAGCAGTACTTC
clone_size: NA
j_call: TRBJ2-7
v_call: TRBV5-4
d_call: NA

cdr3_aa: CASSSRGPLGGYTF
cdr3_nt: TGTGCCAGCAGCTCCCGCGGCCCCCTAGGTGGCTACACCTTC
clone_size: once
j_call: TRBJ1-2
v_call: TRBV28
d_call: NA

cdr3_aa: CASSYNRGEKGYTF
cdr3_nt: TGTGCCAGCAGTTATAACCGAGGGGAGAAGGGCTACACCTTC
clone_size: NA
j_call: TRBJ1-2
v_call: TRBV6-5
d_call: NA

cdr3_aa: CASSQEGGQPRKLFF
cdr3_nt: TGCGCCAGCAGCCAAGAGGGGGGCCAGCCTAGGAAACTGTTTTTT
clone_size: few
j_call: TRBJ1-4
v_call: TRBV4-3
d_call: NA

cdr3_aa: CASSLAQGNNSPLHF
cdr3_nt: TGTGCCAGCAGCTTGGCTCAGGGGAATAATTCACCCCTCCACTTT
clone_size: NA
j_call: TRBJ1-6
v_call: TRBV5-5
d_call: NA

cdr3_aa: CSVVDQYSNQPQHF
cdr3_nt: TGCAGCGTTGTAGACCAGTATAGCAATCAGCCCCAGCATTTT
clone_size: NA
j_call: TRBJ1-5
v_call: TRBV29-1
d_call: NA

cdr3_aa: CASSFALGGTDTQYF
cdr3_nt: TGCGCCAGCAGCTTTGCGCTGGGGGGCACAGATACGCAGTATTTT
clone_size: NA
j_call: TRBJ2-3
v_call: TRBV5-1
d_call: NA

cdr3_aa: CASGRLGVTDTQYF
cdr3_nt: TGTGCCTCAGGTCGACTAGGTGTCACAGATACGCAGTATTTT
clone_size: NA
j_call: TRBJ2-3
v_call: TRBV30
d_call: NA

cdr3_aa: CASSLLAGNTEAFF
cdr3_nt: TGTGCCAGCAGCTTATTAGCAGGGAACACTGAAGCTTTCTTT
clone_size: NA
j_call: TRBJ1-1
v_call: TRBV7-9
d_call: NA

cdr3_aa: CASKAPLATGELFF
cdr3_nt: TGTGCCAGCAAGGCCCCCCTAGCAACCGGGGAGCTGTTTTTT
clone_size: NA
j_call: TRBJ2-2
v_call: TRBV6-6
d_call: NA

cdr3_aa: CAWSPEDTEAFF
cdr3_nt: TGTGCCTGGAGTCCGGAGGACACTGAAGCTTTCTTT
clone_size: NA
j_call: TRBJ1-1
v_call: TRBV30
d_call: NA

cdr3_aa: CASSEFAGAAYEQYF
cdr3_nt: TGTGCCAGCAGTGAATTCGCGGGCGCCGCCTACGAGCAGTACTTC
clone_size: NA
j_call: TRBJ2-7
v_call: TRBV25-1
d_call: NA

cdr3_aa: CASSLAGNGYTF
cdr3_nt: TGCGCCAGCAGCTTGGCTGGGAATGGCTACACCTTC
clone_size: NA
j_call: TRBJ1-2
v_call: TRBV5-1
d_call: NA

cdr3_aa: CASTPTGGPQSYGYTF
cdr3_nt: TGCGCCAGCACCCCGACTGGGGGGCCACAAAGCTATGGCTACACCTTC
clone_size: NA
j_call: TRBJ1-2
v_call: TRBV4-1
d_call: NA

cdr3_aa: CASSLRTGGSEKLFF
cdr3_nt: TGTGCCAGCTCACTTCGGACAGGGGGGAGTGAAAAACTGTTTTTT
clone_size: NA
j_call: TRBJ1-4
v_call: TRBV18
d_call: TRBD1

cdr3_aa: CAWEEGARTDTQYF
cdr3_nt: TGTGCCTGGGAGGAGGGGGCGCGGACAGATACGCAGTATTTT
clone_size: NA
j_call: TRBJ2-3
v_call: TRBV30
d_call: NA

cdr3_aa: CASSDGGQPQHF
cdr3_nt: TGTGCCAGCAGTGATGGGGGGCAGCCCCAGCATTTT
clone_size: once
j_call: TRBJ1-5
v_call: TRBV2
d_call: NA

cdr3_aa: CAWSTKARVSGANVLTF
cdr3_nt: TGTGCCTGGAGTACGAAAGCCAGGGTTTCTGGGGCCAACGTCCTGACTTTC
clone_size: NA
j_call: TRBJ2-6
v_call: TRBV30
d_call: NA

cdr3_aa: CASSPDRGRDQPQHF
cdr3_nt: TGTGCCAGCAGTCCTGACAGGGGGCGCGATCAGCCCCAGCATTTT
clone_size: NA
j_call: TRBJ1-5
v_call: TRBV7-8
d_call: TRBD1

cdr3_aa: CASSSGLEQYF
cdr3_nt: TGTGCCAGCAGCTCCGGCCTCGAGCAGTACTTC
clone_size: NA
j_call: TRBJ2-7
v_call: TRBV11-2
d_call: NA